A single sample gave rise to the 11 T cell receptor beta chains below, sequenced in a study of siplizumab effects on memory and regulatory T cells. Profiled with immunoSEQ multiplex PCR; TCRdb holds only in-frame clones, not every one. The sample has about 100,000 clones, over 90% seen once. Sequenced material: non-Treg CD4+ T cells sorted from blood. The receptors stem from a human donor in good health.

The chain recombines TRBV19 with TRBJ2-5, with D perhaps matching TRBD1 (5 bases). The V end was cut by 1 base, the J end by 4 bases, with 7 bases between. The germline V gene encodes CDR1 LNHDA and CDR2 SQIVND (reference sequence). CDR3 length: 13 amino acids. CDR3 sequence (DNA): TGTGCCAGTAGTATAGGTCAGGGAGAGACCCAGTACTTC. This encodes CASSIGQGETQYF.

The V gene is TRBV2, the J gene TRBJ2-3, with TRBD2 matching over 9 bases. This CDR3 contains 16 residues. Germline V lookup: CDR1 SNHLY, CDR2 FYNNEI. The V gene end was trimmed by 4 bases and the J gene end by 2 bases; junction bases not matched to a gene: 7. CDR3 amino acids: CASSGRLAEVTDTQYF. The CDR3 nucleotides are TGTGCCAGCAGTGGACGACTAGCGGAGGTCACAGATACGCAGTATTTT.

The chain recombines TRBV7-8 with TRBJ2-3, with 8 bases aligning to TRBD2. The CDR3 has 20 amino acids. Germline values: CDR1 SGHVS, CDR2 FQNEAQ. The J segment lost 0 bases and the V segment lost 1 base, leaving 15 bases of the junction unmatched. DNA of the CDR3: TGTGCCAGCAGCTTAGTCTCTCGGACTAGCCGATATACTAGCACAGATACGCAGTATTTT. Translation gives CASSLVSRTSRYTSTDTQYF.

The chain carries TRBV6-6 and TRBJ2-7, with TRBD1 identical over 8 bases. The V segment lost 1 base and the J segment 2 bases; nucleotides outside the gene matches: 4. Germline CDR1 is MNHNY and CDR2 is SVGAGI (reference sequence). The CDR3 spans 15 residues. The CDR3, as DNA: TGTGCCAGCAGTTACTTTCCGGGACAGGCCTACGAGCAGTACTTC. Protein: CASSYFPGQAYEQYF.

J is TRBJ1-1 and V is TRBV7-9, with TRBD1 matching over 8 bases. Germline-derived CDR1 and CDR2 are SEHNR and FQNEAQ (reference sequence). There are 14 residues in the CDR3. V lost 6 bases and J lost 5; bases outside the gene matches: 8. The CDR3 protein is CASSRTGIGTEAFF. The CDR3 coding sequence is TGTGCCAGCAGTCGGACAGGGATAGGGACTGAAGCTTTCTTT.

The J gene is TRBJ2-3, the V gene TRBV15; D is uncertain. CDR3 length equals 13 residues. Germline lookup yields CDR1 LNHNV and CDR2 YYDKDF (reference sequence). The germline V and J ends were trimmed by 0 bases and 7 bases, with 8 bases remaining between them. CDR3 coding DNA: TGTGCCACCAGCAGAGAGGAACGGAATACGCAGTATTTT. This codes for CATSREERNTQYF.

The CDR3 DNA sequence: TGCAGCGTTGATTCTTATCTGGGGACAGCCTATGGCTACACCTTC. This encodes CSVDSYLGTAYGYTF. The J gene is TRBJ1-2, the V gene TRBV29-1; 7 bases are shared with TRBD1. The CDR3 has 15 amino acids. Per the germline V gene, CDR1 is SQVTM and CDR2 is ANQGSEA. J was trimmed by 4 bases and V by 3 bases; bases with no gene match: 11.

The chain recombines TRBV7-3 with TRBJ2-3; D might be TRBD2 (7 bases). The CDR3 has 16 amino acids. The germline gives CDR1 SGHTA, CDR2 FQGTGA. Trimming cost V 0 bases and J 0 bases, with 10 bases left between them. CDR3: CASSLTGGPSTDTQYF. The CDR3 DNA is TGTGCCAGCAGCTTAACGGGGGGGCCTAGCACAGATACGCAGTATTTT.

J is TRBJ1-2 and V is TRBV5-1; 10 bases map to TRBD1. V was pared by 0 bases and J by 3 bases, with 2 bases of the junction left unmatched. The germline gives CDR1 SGHRS, CDR2 YFSETQ. There are 15 residues in the CDR3. The CDR3 sequence is CASSLGQGAHYGYTF. The CDR3 DNA is TGCGCCAGCAGCTTGGGACAGGGGGCTCACTATGGCTACACCTTC.

V gene TRBV10-3 combines with J gene TRBJ2-7, with 8 nucleotides matching TRBD1. CDR3 size: 14 residues. The ends lost 3 bases at V and 2 bases at J; junction bases unmatched: 3. Germline CDR1 is ENHRY and CDR2 is SYGVKD. This CDR3 is CAISDGTGTYEQYF. CDR3 DNA: TGTGCCATCAGTGATGGGACAGGAACCTACGAGCAGTACTTC.

This clone was counted only a few times. The chain combines TRBV18 with TRBJ2-2; 8 bases agree with TRBD2. The CDR3 sequence is 16 residues long. CDR1 and CDR2 from the germline V gene are KGHSH and LQKENI. V shed 5 bases and J 0 bases; nucleotides not matched to a gene: 5. CDR3 sequence reads: CASSEGLAANTGELFF. The CDR3 DNA sequence: TGTGCCAGCTCAGAAGGACTAGCAGCGAACACCGGGGAGCTGTTTTTT.